The source of this T cell receptor beta chain is a study of spatial heterogeneity in lung cancer. The time point was: sample taken at primary tumor resection. One entry per CDR3 protein, called by TCRdb with MiXCR from the 5' RACE reads. The data hold thousands of distinct CDR3 sequences, with 4% to 5.5% observed a single time. In this sample, this clonotype is medium-sized. Sequences were derived from normal lung tissue next to the tumor, sampled at surgery. The TCR originated in a female donor with early-stage non-small cell lung cancer.

The CDR3 coding sequence is TGTGCCAGCAGACGGACAGTTCGCTACGAGCAGTACTTC. Amino acids: CASRRTVRYEQYF. The chain employs TRBV28 and TRBJ2-7; possible D gene TRBD1, 6 bases. The CDR3 runs 13 residues. With 6 bases removed from V and 3 bases from J, the gap between germline ends came to 12 bases. Germline CDR1 and CDR2: MDHEN and SYDVKM.